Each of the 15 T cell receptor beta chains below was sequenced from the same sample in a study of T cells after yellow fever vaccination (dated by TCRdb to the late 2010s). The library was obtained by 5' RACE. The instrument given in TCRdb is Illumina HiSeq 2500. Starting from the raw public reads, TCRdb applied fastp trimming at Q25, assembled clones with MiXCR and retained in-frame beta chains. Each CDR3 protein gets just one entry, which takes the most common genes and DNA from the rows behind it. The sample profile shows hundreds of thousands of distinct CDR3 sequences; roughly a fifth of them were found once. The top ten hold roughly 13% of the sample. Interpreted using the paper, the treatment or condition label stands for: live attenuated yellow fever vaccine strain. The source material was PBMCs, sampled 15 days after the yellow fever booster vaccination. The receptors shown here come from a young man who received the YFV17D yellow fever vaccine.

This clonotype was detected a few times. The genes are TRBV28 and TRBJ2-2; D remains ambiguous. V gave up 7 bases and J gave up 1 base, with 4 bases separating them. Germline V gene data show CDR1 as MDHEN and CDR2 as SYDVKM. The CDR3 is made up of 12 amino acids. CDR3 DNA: TGTGCCAGCATGGGGAACACCGGGGAGCTGTTTTTT. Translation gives CASMGNTGELFF.

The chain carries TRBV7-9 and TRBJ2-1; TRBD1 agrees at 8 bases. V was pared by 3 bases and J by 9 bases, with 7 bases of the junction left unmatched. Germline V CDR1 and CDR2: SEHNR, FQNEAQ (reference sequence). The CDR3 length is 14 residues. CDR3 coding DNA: TGTGCCAGCAGCTTTGGACAGGGTTTGATTGAGCAGTTCTTC. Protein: CASSFGQGLIEQFF.

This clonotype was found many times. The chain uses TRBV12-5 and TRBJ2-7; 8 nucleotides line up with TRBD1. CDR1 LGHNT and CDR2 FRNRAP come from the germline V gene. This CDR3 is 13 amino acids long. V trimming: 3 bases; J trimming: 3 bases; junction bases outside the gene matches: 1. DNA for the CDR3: TGTGCTAGTGGTTTCGACAGGGGCTACGAGCAGTACTTC. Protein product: CASGFDRGYEQYF.

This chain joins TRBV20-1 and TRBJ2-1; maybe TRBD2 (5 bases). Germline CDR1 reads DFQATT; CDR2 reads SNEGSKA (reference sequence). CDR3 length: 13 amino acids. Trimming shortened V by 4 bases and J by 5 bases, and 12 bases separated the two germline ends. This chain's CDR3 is CSAKYRADNEQFF. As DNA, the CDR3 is TGCAGTGCTAAGTATCGAGCGGACAATGAGCAGTTCTTC.

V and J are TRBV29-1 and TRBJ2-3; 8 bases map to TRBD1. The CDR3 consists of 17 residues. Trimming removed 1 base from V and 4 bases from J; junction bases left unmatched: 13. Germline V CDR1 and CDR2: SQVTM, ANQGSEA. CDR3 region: CSVEGDPGQVPPDTQYF. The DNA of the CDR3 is TGCAGCGTTGAAGGGGATCCGGGACAGGTCCCTCCAGATACGCAGTATTTT.

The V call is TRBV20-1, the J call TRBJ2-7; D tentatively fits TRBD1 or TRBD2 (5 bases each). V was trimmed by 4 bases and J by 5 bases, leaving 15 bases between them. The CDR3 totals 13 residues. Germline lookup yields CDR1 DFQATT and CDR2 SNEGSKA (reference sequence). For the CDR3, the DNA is TGCAGTGCTATTGGGACCCCCAAGGACGAGCAGTACTTC. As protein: CSAIGTPKDEQYF.

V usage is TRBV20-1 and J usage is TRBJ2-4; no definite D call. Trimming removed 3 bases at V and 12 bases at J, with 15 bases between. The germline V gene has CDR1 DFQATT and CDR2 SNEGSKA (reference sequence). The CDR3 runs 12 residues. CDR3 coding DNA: TGCAGTGCTAGCGAGGACCAAAGGAGTCAGTACTTC. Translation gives CSASEDQRSQYF.

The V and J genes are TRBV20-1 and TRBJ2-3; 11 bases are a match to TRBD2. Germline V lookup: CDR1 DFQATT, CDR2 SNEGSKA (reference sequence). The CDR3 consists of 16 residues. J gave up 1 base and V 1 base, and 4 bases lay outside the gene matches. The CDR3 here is CSARGRSGRGTDTQYF. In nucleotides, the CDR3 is TGCAGTGCTAGAGGTCGTAGCGGGAGGGGCACAGATACGCAGTATTTT.

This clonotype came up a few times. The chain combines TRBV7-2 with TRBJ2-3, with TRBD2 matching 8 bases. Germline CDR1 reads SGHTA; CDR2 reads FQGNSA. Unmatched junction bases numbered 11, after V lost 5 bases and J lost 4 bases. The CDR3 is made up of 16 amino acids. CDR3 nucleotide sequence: TGTGCCAGCAGCCCCGTTAGCGGGAAAGTAGCAGATACGCAGTATTTT. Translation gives CASSPVSGKVADTQYF.

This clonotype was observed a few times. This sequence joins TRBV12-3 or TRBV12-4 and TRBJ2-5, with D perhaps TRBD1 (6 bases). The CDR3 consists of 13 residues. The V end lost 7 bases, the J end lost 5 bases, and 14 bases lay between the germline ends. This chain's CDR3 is CASMNWGHETQYF. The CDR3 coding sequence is TGTGCCAGCATGAACTGGGGGCACGAGACCCAGTACTTC.

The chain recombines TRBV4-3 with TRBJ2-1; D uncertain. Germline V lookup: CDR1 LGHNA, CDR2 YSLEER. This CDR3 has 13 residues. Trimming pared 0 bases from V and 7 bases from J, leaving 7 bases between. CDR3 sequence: CASSQDLRNEQFF. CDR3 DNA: TGCGCCAGCAGCCAAGATCTGAGGAATGAGCAGTTCTTC.

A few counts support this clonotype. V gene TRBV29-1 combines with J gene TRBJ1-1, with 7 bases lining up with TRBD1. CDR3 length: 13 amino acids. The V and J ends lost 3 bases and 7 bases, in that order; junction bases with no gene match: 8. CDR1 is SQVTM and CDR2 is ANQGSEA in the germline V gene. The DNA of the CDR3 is TGCAGCGTTGACAGGGGGGGGCGGAATGAAGCTTTCTTT. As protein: CSVDRGGRNEAFF. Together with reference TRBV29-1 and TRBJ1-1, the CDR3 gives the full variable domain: SAVISQKPSRDICQRGTSLTIQCQVDSQVTMMFWYRQQPGQSLTLIATANQGSEATYESGFVIDKFPISRPNLTFSTLTVSNMSPEDSSIYLCSVDRGGRNEAFFGQGTRLTVV.

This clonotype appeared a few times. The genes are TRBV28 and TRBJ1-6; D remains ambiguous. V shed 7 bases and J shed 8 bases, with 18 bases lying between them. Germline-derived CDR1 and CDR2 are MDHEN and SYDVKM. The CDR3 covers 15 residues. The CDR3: CASTFAAVPDSPLHF. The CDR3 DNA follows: TGTGCCAGCACCTTCGCGGCCGTCCCAGATTCACCCCTCCACTTT. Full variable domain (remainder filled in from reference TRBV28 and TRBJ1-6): DVKVTQSSRYLVKRTGEKVFLECVQDMDHENMFWYRQDPGLGLRLIYFSYDVKMKEKGDIPEGYSVSREKKERFSLILESASTNQTSMYLCASTFAAVPDSPLHFGNGTRLTVT.

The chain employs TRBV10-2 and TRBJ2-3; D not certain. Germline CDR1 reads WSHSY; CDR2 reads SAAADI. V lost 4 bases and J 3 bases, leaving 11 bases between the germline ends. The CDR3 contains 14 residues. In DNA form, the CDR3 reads TGCGCCAGCAGTGTGGCATTTATTACAGATACGCAGTATTTT. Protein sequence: CASSVAFITDTQYF.

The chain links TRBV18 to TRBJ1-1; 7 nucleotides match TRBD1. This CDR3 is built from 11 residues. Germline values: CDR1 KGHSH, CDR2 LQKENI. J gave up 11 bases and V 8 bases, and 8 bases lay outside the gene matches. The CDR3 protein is CASVRQGRAFF. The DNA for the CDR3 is TGTGCCAGCGTCCGACAGGGACGTGCTTTCTTT.